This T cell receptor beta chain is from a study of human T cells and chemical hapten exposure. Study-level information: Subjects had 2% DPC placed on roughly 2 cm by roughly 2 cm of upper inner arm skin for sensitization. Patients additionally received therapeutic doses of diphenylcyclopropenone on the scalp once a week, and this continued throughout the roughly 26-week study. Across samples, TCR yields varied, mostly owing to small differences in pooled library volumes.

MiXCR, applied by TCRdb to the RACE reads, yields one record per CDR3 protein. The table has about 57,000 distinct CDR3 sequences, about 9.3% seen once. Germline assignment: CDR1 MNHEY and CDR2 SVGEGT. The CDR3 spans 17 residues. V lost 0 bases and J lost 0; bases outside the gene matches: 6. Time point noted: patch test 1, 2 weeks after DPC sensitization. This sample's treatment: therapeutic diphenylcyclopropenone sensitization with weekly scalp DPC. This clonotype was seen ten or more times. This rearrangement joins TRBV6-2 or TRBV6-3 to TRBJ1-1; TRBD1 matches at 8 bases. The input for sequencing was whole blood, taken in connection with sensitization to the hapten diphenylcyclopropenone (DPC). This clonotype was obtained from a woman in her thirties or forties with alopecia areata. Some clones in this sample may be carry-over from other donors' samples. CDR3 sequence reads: CASSYSDRVGMNTEAFF. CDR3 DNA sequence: TGTGCCAGCAGTTACTCGGACAGGGTTGGAATGAACACTGAAGCTTTCTTT.